Listed here are 20 T cell receptor beta chains from one sample, sequenced in a study of neurological immune-mediated disorders. TCRdb reanalysed the 5' RACE reads using MiXCR and keeps one entry per CDR3 protein. Here the sample spans around 130,000 distinct CDR3 sequences, roughly 3.2% being singletons. The sample was PBMCs. These receptors all come from a young woman with multiple sclerosis.

The chain couples TRBV7-8 to TRBJ2-7; D might be TRBD1 (6 bases). The V end lost 5 bases, the J end lost 1 base, and 15 bases lay between the germline ends. From germline, CDR1 is SGHVS and CDR2 FQNEAQ. The CDR3 extends over 15 amino acids. CDR3 residues: CASSTADRGSYEQYF. For the CDR3, the DNA is TGTGCCAGCAGCACGGCGGACAGAGGATCCTACGAGCAGTACTTC.

This clonotype was seen repeatedly, ten times or more. The chain is built from TRBV7-2 and TRBJ1-1; D gene ambiguous. V was pared by 2 bases and J by 1 base, with 11 bases between. The germline V gene has CDR1 SGHTA and CDR2 FQGNSA. The CDR3 consists of 15 residues. This CDR3 reads CASSLLLKGNTEAFF. Written as DNA, the CDR3 is TGTGCCAGCAGCTTACTTTTGAAGGGGAACACTGAAGCTTTCTTT.

In this sample, this clonotype turned up many times. This chain links TRBV10-3 with TRBJ1-1; 7 positions agree with TRBD1. Germline CDR1 is ENHRY and CDR2 is SYGVKD. This CDR3 has 14 amino acids. The V segment lost 6 bases and the J segment 3 bases; nucleotides outside the gene matches: 7. CDR3 sequence (DNA): TGTGCCATCAGGGGGACAGCCGGGGACACTGAAGCTTTCTTT. Protein: CAIRGTAGDTEAFF.

This clonotype occurred many times. The chain is built from TRBV7-8 and TRBJ2-7, with 10 positions matching TRBD2. The CDR3 sequence is 16 residues long. The germline V gene encodes CDR1 SGHVS and CDR2 FQNEAQ. With V trimmed by 5 bases and J by 2 bases, 9 bases remained unmatched. As DNA, the CDR3 is TGTGCCAGCAGCACCTGGACTAGCGGTACCACCTACGAGCAGTACTTC. Amino acids: CASSTWTSGTTYEQYF.

This clonotype was recorded many times. J is TRBJ2-1 and V is TRBV20-1; D ambiguous. The V gene's germline CDR1 is DFQATT and CDR2 SNEGSKA (reference sequence). The V end lost 0 bases, the J end lost 7 bases, and 16 bases lay between the germline ends. The CDR3 sequence is 15 residues long. CDR3 DNA sequence: TGCAGTGCTAGAGATCCGGCAGTAAAGTTAAATGAGCAGTTCTTC. Amino acid sequence: CSARDPAVKLNEQFF.

This clonotype was seen at least ten times. This chain connects TRBV7-9 to TRBJ1-1; the D gene is possibly TRBD1 (6 bases). Germline lookup yields CDR1 SEHNR and CDR2 FQNEAQ (reference sequence). The CDR3 totals 14 residues. The V end lost 1 base, the J end lost 4 bases, and 10 bases lay between the germline ends. CDR3: CASSLGGAGTEAFF. The CDR3 DNA follows: TGTGCCAGCAGCTTAGGGGGGGCAGGCACTGAAGCTTTCTTT. The whole variable domain, remainder taken from reference TRBV7-9 and TRBJ1-1, is DTGVSQNPRHKITKRGQNVTFRCDPISEHNRLYWYRQTLGQGPEFLTYFQNEAQLEKSRLLSDRFSAERPKGSFSTLEIQRTEQGDSAMYLCASSLGGAGTEAFFGQGTRLTVV.

This clonotype was counted ten times or more. V usage is TRBV6-2 or TRBV6-3 and J usage is TRBJ2-7; tentatively, D is TRBD1 (6 bases). This CDR3 comprises 14 residues. Germline CDR1 and CDR2: MNHEY and SVGEGT. V shed 6 bases and J shed 4 bases, with 16 bases lying between them. The CDR3 reads CASRQPVDRYEQYF. For the CDR3, the DNA is TGTGCCAGCAGACAACCAGTAGACAGGTACGAGCAGTACTTC.

This clonotype came up many times. V is TRBV20-1 and J is TRBJ1-2; D remains unclear. Trimming stripped 6 bases from V and 6 bases from J, with 11 bases between. The CDR3 consists of 11 residues. CDR1 and CDR2 from the germline V gene are DFQATT and SNEGSKA (reference sequence). CDR3 coding DNA: TGCAGTGCGCCGACCCTTGATGGCTACACCTTC. This sequence encodes CSAPTLDGYTF.

This clonotype was seen at least ten times. V usage is TRBV5-6 and J usage is TRBJ1-3; tentative D call: TRBD1 (5 bases). This CDR3 spans 15 amino acids. Trimming removed 0 bases from V and 8 bases from J, with 15 bases in between. From germline, CDR1 is SGHDT and CDR2 YYEEEE. The CDR3 nucleotides are TGTGCCAGCAGCTTGGGACGGACAAGTGCCGACACCATATATTTT. Translating it yields CASSLGRTSADTIYF.

This clonotype was counted many times. J is TRBJ1-5 and V is TRBV5-1; possible D gene TRBD1, 6 bases. CDR3 length: 14 amino acids. Looked up from germline, CDR1 is SGHRS and CDR2 is YFSETQ. Trimming left V 5 bases short and J 3 bases short, with 12 bases between. DNA for the CDR3: TGCGCCAGCAGAGCGGCAGGGGACAATCAGCCCCAGCATTTT. It yields the protein CASRAAGDNQPQHF.

This clonotype appeared many times. The rearrangement uses TRBV27 and TRBJ2-3; 7 bases are shared with TRBD1. The V gene's germline CDR1 is MNHEY and CDR2 SMNVEV (reference sequence). After removal of 6 bases from V and 2 bases from J, the junction contained 2 bases not matched to a gene. The CDR3 is 13 amino acids. The CDR3 region is CASRGQVTDTQYF. As DNA, the CDR3 is TGTGCCAGCAGAGGACAGGTCACAGATACGCAGTATTTT.

The chain links TRBV29-1 to TRBJ1-2; TRBD1 might be the D (5 bases). Germline V lookup: CDR1 SQVTM, CDR2 ANQGSEA. V was pared by 1 base and J by 2 bases, with 8 bases between. CDR3 length: 13 residues. CDR3: CSVEVGRNYGYTF. CDR3 bases: TGCAGCGTTGAAGTGGGGCGAAACTATGGCTACACCTTC. The whole variable domain, filled in from reference TRBV29-1 and TRBJ1-2, reads SAVISQKPSRDICQRGTSLTIQCQVDSQVTMMFWYRQQPGQSLTLIATANQGSEATYESGFVIDKFPISRPNLTFSTLTVSNMSPEDSSIYLCSVEVGRNYGYTFGSGTRLTVV.

About this clonotype: This may be a read error, as it is one base from a much larger clone. This chain uses TRBV5-6 with TRBJ2-7, with 9 nucleotides matching TRBD1. V lost 4 bases to trimming and J lost 6 bases; unmatched junction nucleotides: 11. Germline V lookup: CDR1 SGHDT, CDR2 YYEEEE. The CDR3 is made up of 15 amino acids. CDR3 amino acids: CASSPDGTGTVEQYF. CDR3 DNA sequence: TGTGCCAGCAGCCCAGACGGGACAGGGACCGTCGAGCAGTACTTC.

This clonotype has at least ten counts. The genes are TRBV20-1 and TRBJ2-1; the match to TRBD2 covers 7 bases. Germline V gene sequence: CDR1 DFQATT, CDR2 SNEGSKA (reference sequence). This CDR3 contains 15 residues. V trimming: 1 base; J trimming: 3 bases; junction bases outside the gene matches: 6. The CDR3 bases are TGCAGTGCTAGAGGCCCGGGAGGTAGCTACAATGAGCAGTTCTTC. Its translation: CSARGPGGSYNEQFF.

This clonotype was seen at least ten times. The rearrangement links TRBV10-2 to TRBJ2-5, with 9 bases identical to TRBD1. After removal of 2 bases from V and 5 bases from J, the junction contained 6 bases not matched to a gene. This CDR3 is 15 amino acids long. The germline V gene has CDR1 WSHSY and CDR2 SAAADI. CDR3 in amino acids: CASSEGQGFSETQYF. The CDR3 DNA sequence: TGCGCCAGCAGTGAGGGACAGGGGTTTTCGGAGACCCAGTACTTC.

Ten or more counts support this clonotype. The chain recombines TRBV20-1 with TRBJ1-1; the match to TRBD1 covers 8 bases. After removal of 5 bases from V and 11 bases from J, the junction contained 16 bases not matched to a gene. There are 14 residues in the CDR3. Per the germline V gene, CDR1 is DFQATT and CDR2 is SNEGSKA (reference sequence). CDR3: CSALLGTGLIDAFF. The DNA of the CDR3 is TGCAGTGCTCTACTGGGGACAGGATTGATCGACGCTTTCTTT.

Regarding this clonotype: This CDR3 fails to terminate in the conserved phenylalanine or tryptophan, so it likely reflects a read error. The CDR3 DNA reads as TGTGCCAGCAGCCAGGATGTCGCTGGCTACACCAAC. As protein: CASSQDVAGYTN. The chain couples TRBV7-2 to TRBJ1-2; no definite D call. Germline V CDR1 and CDR2: SGHTA, FQGNSA. The V gene lost 5 bases and the J gene lost 7 bases, with 11 bases spanning the gap. The CDR3 has 12 residues.

This clonotype was counted many times. This chain connects TRBV2 to TRBJ1-1, with D unclear. CDR1 SNHLY and CDR2 FYNNEI come from the germline V gene. This CDR3 spans 12 amino acids. V was trimmed by 8 bases and J by 3 bases, leaving 10 bases between them. DNA of the CDR3: TGTGCCAGCGGTGGCGCGTACACTGAAGCTTTCTTT. It yields the protein CASGGAYTEAFF.

The V gene is TRBV10-1, the J gene TRBJ1-5; 8 positions agree with TRBD1. Germline V CDR1 and CDR2: WNHNN, SYGVQD (reference sequence). The CDR3 is 15 amino acids. With 7 bases clipped from V and 5 bases from J, the junction kept 10 bases outside the gene matches. This chain's CDR3 is CASIPDRGGDQPQHF. The CDR3, as DNA: TGCGCCAGCATTCCCGACAGGGGCGGGGATCAGCCCCAGCATTTT.

In its sample, this clonotype was seen many times. V is TRBV27 and J is TRBJ1-3, with a possible D match to TRBD1 (5 bases). V lost 5 bases and J 1 base, leaving 24 bases between the germline ends. Germline loops: CDR1 MNHEY, CDR2 SMNVEV (reference sequence). The CDR3 consists of 19 residues. In DNA form, the CDR3 reads TGTGCCAGCAGTCTACGTCCGGGACCCACCGGGAGATCTGGAAACACCATATATTTT. Translation gives CASSLRPGPTGRSGNTIYF.